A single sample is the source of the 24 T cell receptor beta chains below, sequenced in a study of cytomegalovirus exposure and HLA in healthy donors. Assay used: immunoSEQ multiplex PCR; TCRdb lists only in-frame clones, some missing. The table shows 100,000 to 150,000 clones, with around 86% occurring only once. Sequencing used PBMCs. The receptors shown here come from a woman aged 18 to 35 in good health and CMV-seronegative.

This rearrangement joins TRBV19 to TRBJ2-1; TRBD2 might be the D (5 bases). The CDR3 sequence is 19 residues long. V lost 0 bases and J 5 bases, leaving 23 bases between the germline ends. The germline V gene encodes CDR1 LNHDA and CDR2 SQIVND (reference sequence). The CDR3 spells CASSIDLPLAGRHNNEQFF. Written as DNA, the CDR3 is TGTGCCAGTAGTATAGACCTCCCTCTGGCGGGCCGGCACAACAATGAGCAGTTCTTC. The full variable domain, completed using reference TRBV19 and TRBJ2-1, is DGGITQSPKYLFRKEGQNVTLSCEQNLNHDAMYWYRQDPGQGLRLIYYSQIVNDFQKGDIAEGYSVSREKKESFPLTVTSAQKNPTAFYLCASSIDLPLAGRHNNEQFFGPGTRLTVL.

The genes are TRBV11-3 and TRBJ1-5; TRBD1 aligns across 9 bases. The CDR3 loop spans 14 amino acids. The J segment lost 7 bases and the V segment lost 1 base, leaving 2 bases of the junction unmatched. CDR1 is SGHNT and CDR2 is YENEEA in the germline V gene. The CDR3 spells CASSLAGQGQPQHF. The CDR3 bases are TGTGCCAGCAGCTTAGCGGGACAGGGCCAGCCCCAGCATTTT.

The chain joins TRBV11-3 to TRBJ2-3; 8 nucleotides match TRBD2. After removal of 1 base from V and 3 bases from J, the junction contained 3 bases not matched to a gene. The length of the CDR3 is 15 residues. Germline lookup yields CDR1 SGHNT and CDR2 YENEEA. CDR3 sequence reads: CASSLGGGRTDTQYF. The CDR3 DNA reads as TGTGCCAGCAGCTTAGGGGGCGGGAGGACAGATACGCAGTATTTT.

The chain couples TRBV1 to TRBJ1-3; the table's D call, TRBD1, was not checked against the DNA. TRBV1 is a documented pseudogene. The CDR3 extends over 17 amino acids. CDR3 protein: CTSSQILGPSSGNTIYF. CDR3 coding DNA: TGCACCAGCAGCCAGATCCTGGGCCCGAGCTCTGGAAACACCATATATTTT.

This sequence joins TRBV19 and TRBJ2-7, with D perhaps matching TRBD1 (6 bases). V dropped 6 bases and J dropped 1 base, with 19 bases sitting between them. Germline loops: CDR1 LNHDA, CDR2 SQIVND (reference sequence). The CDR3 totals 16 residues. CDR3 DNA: TGTGCCAGTAGCTCCATTGGCAGGGGCGAATCCTACGAGCAGTACTTC. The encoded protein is CASSSIGRGESYEQYF.

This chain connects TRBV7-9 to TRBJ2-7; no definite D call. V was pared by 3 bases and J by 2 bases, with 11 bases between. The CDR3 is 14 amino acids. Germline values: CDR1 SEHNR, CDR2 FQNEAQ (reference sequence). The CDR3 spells CASSFPGATYEQYF. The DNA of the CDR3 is TGTGCCAGCAGCTTCCCTGGAGCGACCTACGAGCAGTACTTC.

In DNA, the CDR3 is TGCGCCAGCAGGCGACCTGACAGCACCTATGGCTACACCTTC. Translated, it gives CASRRPDSTYGYTF. The chain combines TRBV5-1 with TRBJ1-2, with a tentative D call TRBD1 (5 bases). The V end was cut by 5 bases, the J end by 4 bases, with 15 bases between. CDR3 length: 14 amino acids. CDR1 is SGHRS, CDR2 YFSETQ, per germline.

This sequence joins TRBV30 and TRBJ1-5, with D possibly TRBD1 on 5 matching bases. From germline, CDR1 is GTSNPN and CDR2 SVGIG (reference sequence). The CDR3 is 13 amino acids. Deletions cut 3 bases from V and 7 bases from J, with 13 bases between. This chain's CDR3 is CAWSSGARQPQHF. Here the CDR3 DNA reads TGTGCCTGGAGCTCTGGGGCCCGACAGCCCCAGCATTTT.

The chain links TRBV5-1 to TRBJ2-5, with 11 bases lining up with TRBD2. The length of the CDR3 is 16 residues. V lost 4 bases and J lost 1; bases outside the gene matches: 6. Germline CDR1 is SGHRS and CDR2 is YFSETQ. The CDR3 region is CASSLGGLAVQETQYF. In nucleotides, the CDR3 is TGCGCCAGCAGCCTGGGGGGACTAGCGGTCCAAGAGACCCAGTACTTC.

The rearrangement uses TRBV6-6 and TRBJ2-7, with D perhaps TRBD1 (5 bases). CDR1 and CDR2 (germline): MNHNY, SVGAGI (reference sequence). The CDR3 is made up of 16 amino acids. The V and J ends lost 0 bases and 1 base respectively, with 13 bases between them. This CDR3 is CASSYSFAGHSYEQYF. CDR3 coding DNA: TGTGCCAGCAGTTACTCTTTCGCAGGGCATTCCTACGAGCAGTACTTC.

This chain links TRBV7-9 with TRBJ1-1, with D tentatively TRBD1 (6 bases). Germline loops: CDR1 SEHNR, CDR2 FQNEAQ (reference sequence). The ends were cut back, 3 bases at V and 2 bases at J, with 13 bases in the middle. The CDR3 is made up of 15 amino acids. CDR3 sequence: CASSFSQGLNTEAFF. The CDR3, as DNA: TGTGCCAGCAGCTTCTCCCAGGGGCTTAACACTGAAGCTTTCTTT.

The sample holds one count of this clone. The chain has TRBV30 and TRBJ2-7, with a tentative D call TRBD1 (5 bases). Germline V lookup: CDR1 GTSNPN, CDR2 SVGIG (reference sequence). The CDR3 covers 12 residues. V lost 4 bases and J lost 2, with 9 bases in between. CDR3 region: CAWTGLTYEQYF. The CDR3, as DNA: TGTGCCTGGACAGGGCTGACCTACGAGCAGTACTTC.

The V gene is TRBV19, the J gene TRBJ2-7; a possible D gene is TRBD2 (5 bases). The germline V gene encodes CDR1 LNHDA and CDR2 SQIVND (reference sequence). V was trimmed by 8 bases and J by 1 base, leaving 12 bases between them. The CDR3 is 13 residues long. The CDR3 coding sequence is TGTGCCAGTGCTGCGCGGGCATCCTACGAGCAGTACTTC. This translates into CASAARASYEQYF.

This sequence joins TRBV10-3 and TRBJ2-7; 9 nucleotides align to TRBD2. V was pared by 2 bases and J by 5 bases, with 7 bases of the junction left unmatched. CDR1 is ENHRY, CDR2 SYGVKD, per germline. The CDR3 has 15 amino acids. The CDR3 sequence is CAISEPGGRADEQYF. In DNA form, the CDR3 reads TGTGCCATCAGTGAGCCGGGCGGGAGGGCCGACGAGCAGTACTTC.

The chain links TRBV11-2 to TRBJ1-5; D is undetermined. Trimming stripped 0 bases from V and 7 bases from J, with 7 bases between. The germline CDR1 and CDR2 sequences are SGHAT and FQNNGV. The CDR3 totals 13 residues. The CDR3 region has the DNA TGTGCCAGCAGCTTAGATTGGAGCCAGCCCCAGCATTTT. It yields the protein CASSLDWSQPQHF.

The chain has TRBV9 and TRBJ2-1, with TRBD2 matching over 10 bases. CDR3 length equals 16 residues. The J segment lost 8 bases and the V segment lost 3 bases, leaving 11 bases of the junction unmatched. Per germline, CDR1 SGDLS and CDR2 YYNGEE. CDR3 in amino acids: CASSGSLAGRSHEQFF. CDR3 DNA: TGTGCCAGCAGCGGTTCACTAGCGGGGAGAAGCCATGAGCAGTTCTTC.

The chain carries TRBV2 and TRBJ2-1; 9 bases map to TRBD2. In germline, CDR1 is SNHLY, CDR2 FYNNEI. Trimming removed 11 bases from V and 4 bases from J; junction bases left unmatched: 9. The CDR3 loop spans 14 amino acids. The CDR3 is CAVGRSGRYNEQFF. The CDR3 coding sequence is TGTGCCGTCGGACGTAGCGGGAGATACAATGAGCAGTTCTTC. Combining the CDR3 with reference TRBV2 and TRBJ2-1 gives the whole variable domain EPEVTQTPSHQVTQMGQEVILRCVPISNHLYFYWYRQILGQKVEFLVSFYNNEISEKSEIFDDQFSVERPDGSNFTLKIRSTKLEDSAMYFCAVGRSGRYNEQFFGPGTRLTVL.

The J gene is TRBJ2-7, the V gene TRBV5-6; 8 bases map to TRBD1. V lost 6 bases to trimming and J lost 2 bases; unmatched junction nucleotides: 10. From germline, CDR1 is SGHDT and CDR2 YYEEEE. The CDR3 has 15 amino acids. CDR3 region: CASTQGTGYPYEQYF. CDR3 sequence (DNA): TGTGCCAGCACTCAGGGGACAGGTTACCCCTACGAGCAGTACTTC.

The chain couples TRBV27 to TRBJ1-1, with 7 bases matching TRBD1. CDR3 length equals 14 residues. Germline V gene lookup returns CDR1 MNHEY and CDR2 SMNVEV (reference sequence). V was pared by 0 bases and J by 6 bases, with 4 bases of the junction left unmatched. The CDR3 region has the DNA TGTGCCAGCAGTTTATCCCGACAGGGCCCTGAAGCTTTCTTT. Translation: CASSLSRQGPEAFF.

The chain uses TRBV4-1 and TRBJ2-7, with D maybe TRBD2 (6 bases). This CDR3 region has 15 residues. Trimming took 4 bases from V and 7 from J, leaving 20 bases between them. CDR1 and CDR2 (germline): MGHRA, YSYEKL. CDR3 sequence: CASSPGGVSGGEQYF. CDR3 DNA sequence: TGCGCCAGCAGCCCTGGCGGGGTCTCGGGTGGAGAGCAGTACTTC.

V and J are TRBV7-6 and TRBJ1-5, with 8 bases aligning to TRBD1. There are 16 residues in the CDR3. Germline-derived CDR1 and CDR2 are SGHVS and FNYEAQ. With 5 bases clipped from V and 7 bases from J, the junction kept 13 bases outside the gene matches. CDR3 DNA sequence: TGTGCCAGCAGCCCCGGACAGGGCTTCGACGGGCAGCCCCAGCATTTT. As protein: CASSPGQGFDGQPQHF. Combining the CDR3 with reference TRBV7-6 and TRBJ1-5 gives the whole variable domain GAGVSQSPRYKVTKRGQDVALRCDPISGHVSLYWYRQALGQGPEFLTYFNYEAQQDKSGLPNDRFSAERPEGSISTLTIQRTEQRDSAMYRCASSPGQGFDGQPQHFGDGTRLSIL.

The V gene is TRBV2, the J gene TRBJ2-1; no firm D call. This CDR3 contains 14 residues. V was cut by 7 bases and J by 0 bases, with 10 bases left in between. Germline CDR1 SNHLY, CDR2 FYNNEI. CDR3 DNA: TGTGCCAGCAAGACTTCCAGCTCCTACAATGAGCAGTTCTTC. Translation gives CASKTSSSYNEQFF.

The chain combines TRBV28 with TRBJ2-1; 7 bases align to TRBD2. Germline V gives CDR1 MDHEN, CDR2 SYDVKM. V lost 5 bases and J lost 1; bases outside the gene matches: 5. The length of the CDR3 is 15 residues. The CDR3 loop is CASSLRDYSYNEQFF. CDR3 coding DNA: TGTGCCAGCAGTCTCCGGGACTATTCCTACAATGAGCAGTTCTTC.

The chain's CDR3 is CASSSYRDLNEKLFF. The CDR3, as DNA: TGTGCCAGCAGTTCCTACAGGGACCTCAATGAAAAACTGTTTTTT. The J gene is TRBJ1-4, the V gene TRBV6-6, with D possibly matching TRBD1 (6 bases). The germline V and J ends were trimmed by 4 bases and 5 bases, with 14 bases remaining between them. Germline CDR1 is MNHNY and CDR2 is SVGAGI (reference sequence). There are 15 residues in the CDR3.